The rows below give T cell receptor beta chains drawn from one sample of a study of blood T cell repertoires in COVID-19. Using immunoSEQ multiplex PCR, the repertoire was profiled, and TCRdb retains in-frame clones only, with some absent. The data show hundreds of thousands of clones, with 65% to 85% seen just once and around 1.3% held by the top ten. Material for sequencing was peripheral blood. Source of these receptors: a woman aged 25 to 39 with COVID-19, enrolled during active disease. The conserved cysteine and the conserved F or W are not part of the CDR3 here.

v_gene: TRBV28
CDR3aa: ASSLIGGGDQETQY

v_gene: TRBV13
CDR3aa: ASSSQGRGTYGYT

v_gene: TRBV7-9
CDR3aa: ASSLGTGVLDEQF

v_gene: TRBV28
CDR3aa: ASTPSGIGYGYT

v_gene: TRBV6-2/TRBV6-3
CDR3aa: ASSTRRDSFYEQY

v_gene: TRBV19
CDR3aa: ASSIFGGRTNNEQF

v_gene: TRBV25-1
CDR3aa: ASSESGKGLHEQY

v_gene: TRBV21-1
CDR3aa: ASSSRGQGTDTQY

v_gene: TRBV28
CDR3aa: ASRAGGSSYNSPLH

v_gene: TRBV9
CDR3aa: ASSTGFTGELF

v_gene: TRBV12-3/TRBV12-4
CDR3aa: ASSRVESGYT

v_gene: TRBV6-6
CDR3aa: ASTNGGRGRMHEQY

v_gene: TRBV4-3
CDR3aa: ASSQGTGDQPQH

v_gene: TRBV7-9
CDR3aa: ASSLEMRGQGNTGELF

v_gene: TRBV5-1
CDR3aa: ASSSTPRDSEQF

v_gene: TRBV2
CDR3aa: ASSRLAGNTGELF

v_gene: TRBV2
CDR3aa: ASSGLAGGETQY

v_gene: TRBV4-2
CDR3aa: ASSQEGAPSSYNEQF

v_gene: TRBV30
CDR3aa: AWYKTGFSYEQY

v_gene: TRBV30
CDR3aa: AWSVHGGHRAF

v_gene: TRBV5-4
CDR3aa: ASSHKDGRAYEQY

v_gene: TRBV19
CDR3aa: ASTSGDNEQF

v_gene: TRBV7-3
CDR3aa: ASSLDLRTDTQY

v_gene: TRBV29-1
CDR3aa: SGRPTGTGELF

v_gene: TRBV2
CDR3aa: ASRKGLAGAGELF

v_gene: TRBV7-9
CDR3aa: ASSLAPEKLF

v_gene: TRBV28
CDR3aa: ASSQATYNSPLH

v_gene: TRBV15
CDR3aa: ATSRPSPGQAYNEQF

v_gene: TRBV11-2
CDR3aa: ASSLGARIPEETQY

v_gene: TRBV2
CDR3aa: ASSLARGSAYEQY

v_gene: TRBV19
CDR3aa: ASSSGQGIRETQY

v_gene: TRBV12-3/TRBV12-4
CDR3aa: ASSFGAGYT

v_gene: TRBV27
CDR3aa: ASSYSAYQPQH

v_gene: TRBV28
CDR3aa: ASSFWGTGRSWQPQH

v_gene: TRBV4-1
CDR3aa: ASSDSSGRYNEQF

v_gene: TRBV6-4
CDR3aa: ASSESDLFNSPLH

v_gene: TRBV2
CDR3aa: ASSDFADYLSYEQY

v_gene: TRBV19
CDR3aa: ASSILGASEQF

v_gene: TRBV12-5
CDR3aa: ASGPRTGPYEQY

v_gene: TRBV6-5
CDR3aa: ASNGQRTDTQY

v_gene: TRBV3-1/TRBV3-2
CDR3aa: ASSQDWGGGAVEQY

v_gene: TRBV5-1
CDR3aa: ASSLAQDEKLF

v_gene: TRBV10-3
CDR3aa: AIGQGQGSNQPQH

v_gene: TRBV3-1/TRBV3-2
CDR3aa: ASSHDRSVETQY

v_gene: TRBV20-1
CDR3aa: SASRSSTPYEQY

v_gene: TRBV7-9
CDR3aa: ASSPLGTEGQPQH

v_gene: TRBV11-3
CDR3aa: ASSVPGTDTQY

v_gene: TRBV30
CDR3aa: AWSVGGDTEAF

v_gene: TRBV6-6
CDR3aa: ASGQGPNEQY

v_gene: TRBV3-1/TRBV3-2
CDR3aa: ASSQGPGHNEQF

v_gene: TRBV7-9
CDR3aa: ASSLVGSGTDTQY

v_gene: TRBV28
CDR3aa: ASRLRSGETQY

v_gene: TRBV2
CDR3aa: ASDGDRVFQDYEQY

v_gene: TRBV5-4
CDR3aa: ASSLHGANLRIGELF

v_gene: TRBV6-2/TRBV6-3
CDR3aa: ASSYPRGGPDEQF